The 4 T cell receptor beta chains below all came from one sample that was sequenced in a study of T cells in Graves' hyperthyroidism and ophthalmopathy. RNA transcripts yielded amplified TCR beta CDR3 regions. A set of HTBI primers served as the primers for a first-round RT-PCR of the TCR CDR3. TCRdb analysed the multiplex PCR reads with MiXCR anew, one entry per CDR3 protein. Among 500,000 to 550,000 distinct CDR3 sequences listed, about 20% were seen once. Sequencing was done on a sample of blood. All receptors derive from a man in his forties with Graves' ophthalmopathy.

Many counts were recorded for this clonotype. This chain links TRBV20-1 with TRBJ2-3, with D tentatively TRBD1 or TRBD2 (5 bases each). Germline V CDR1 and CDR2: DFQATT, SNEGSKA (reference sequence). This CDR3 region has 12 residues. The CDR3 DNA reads TGCGGAACGGGGCTAAGCACAGATACGCAGTATTTT. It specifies CGTGLSTDTQYF.

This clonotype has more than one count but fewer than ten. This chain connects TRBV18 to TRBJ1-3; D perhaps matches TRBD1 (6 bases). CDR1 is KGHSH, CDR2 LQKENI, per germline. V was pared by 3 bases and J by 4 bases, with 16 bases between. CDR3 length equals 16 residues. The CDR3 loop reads CASSPKSPGAGNTIYF. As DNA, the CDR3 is TGTGCCAGCTCACCTAAGTCTCCAGGGGCGGGAAACACCATATATTTT.

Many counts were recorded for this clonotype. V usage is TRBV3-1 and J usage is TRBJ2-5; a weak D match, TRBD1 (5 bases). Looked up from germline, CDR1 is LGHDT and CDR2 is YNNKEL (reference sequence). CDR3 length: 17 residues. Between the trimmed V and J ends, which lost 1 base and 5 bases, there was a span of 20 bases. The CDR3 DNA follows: TGTGCCAGCAGCCAAGGCGGTTGGTACCAGGGTGAGGAGACCCAGTACTTC. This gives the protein CASSQGGWYQGEETQYF.

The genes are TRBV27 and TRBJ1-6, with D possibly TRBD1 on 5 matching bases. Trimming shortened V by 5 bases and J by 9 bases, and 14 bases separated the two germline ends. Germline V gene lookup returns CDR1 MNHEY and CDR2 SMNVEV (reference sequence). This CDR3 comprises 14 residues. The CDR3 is CASSTGYMGSPLHF. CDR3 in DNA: TGTGCCAGCAGTACAGGCTACATGGGTTCACCCCTCCACTTT.